This T cell receptor (beta chain) was captured in a study of human T cells and chemical hapten exposure. Overall study results and limits: Patch test scores rose with PT1 expanded TCR counts, a positive correlation. After DPC sensitization, TCRs above 1 in 1000 frequency showed no change.

This sample's time point: patch test 3, about 24 weeks after DPC sensitization. Treatment: therapeutic diphenylcyclopropenone sensitization with weekly scalp DPC. Individual cDNA molecules received unique molecular identifiers in the library. TCRdb re-analysed the RACE reads in MiXCR, keeping a single row per CDR3 protein. The repertoire holds tens of thousands of distinct CDR3 sequences, roughly 11% seen once, with roughly 1.5% in the top ten. V was pared by 4 bases and J by 4 bases, with 7 bases of the junction left unmatched. Germline V lookup: CDR1 SGDLS, CDR2 YYNGEE. The length of the CDR3 is 15 residues. For this clonotype: The antigen is not known.

This chain connects TRBV9 to TRBJ1-3, with TRBD1 matching over 8 bases. The origin of this receptor is a woman in her forties or fifties with alopecia areata. Some clones in this sample may be carry-over from other donors' samples. Specimen: whole blood, collected in connection with sensitization to the hapten diphenylcyclopropenone (DPC). DNA of the CDR3: TGTGCCAGCAGCATCAGTCAGGGGGCCGGAAACACCATATATTTT. The encoded protein is CASSISQGAGNTIYF.